The clone carrying this T cell receptor beta chain has just one count. The data were taken from a study of early stage breast cancer tumors. In the study overall: Of some 17 invasive breast tumors, about a dozen were hormone receptor-positive, HER2-negative.

Repertoires were generated with immunoSEQ multiplex PCR, while TCRdb's copy carries only in-frame clones and drops some. This table holds about 28,000 clones, 80% found once. The CDR3 sequence is 15 residues long. Looked up from germline, CDR1 is SGDLS and CDR2 is YYNGEE. The rearrangement joins TRBV9 to TRBJ2-5, with TRBD1 identical over 10 bases. Gene TRBJ2-7 matches the end of the DNA better, so the J call may be wrong. The sequence was collected from a person aged 55-75 years with breast cancer. The sample comprised blood. This chain's CDR3 is CASSVAGTGVYEQYF. As DNA, the CDR3 is TGTGCCAGCAGCGTAGCCGGGACAGGGGTCTACGAGCAGTACTTC.